This T cell receptor beta chain derives from a study of blood T cell repertoires in COVID-19. About the study: From the United States, Italy and Spain came samples of acute and convalescent COVID-19. Nucleic acid was either cDNA or gDNA, and it came from T cells, B-cell-depleted T cells, or PBMCs.

In the authors' workflow: Amplification of reference gene primers was used by the study to estimate nucleated cell counts. TCRdb's table, derived via immunoSEQ multiplex PCR, lists solely in-frame clones and lacks some. V, J and clone size reflect that table, while D and trimming were determined from the DNA. The sample lists around 150,000 clones, around nine tenths seen once, with approximately 4% in the top ten. Trimming took off 2 bases at V and 4 bases at J, with 14 bases between the two ends. CDR1 is KGHSH and CDR2 is LQKENI in the germline V gene. The CDR3 contains 15 residues. The sequence came from a woman in her forties with acute or convalescent COVID-19. The rearrangement joins TRBV18 to TRBJ1-2, with a possible D match to TRBD1 (6 bases). What was sequenced was peripheral blood. CDR3 sequence reads: CASSPLPGTTYGYTF. The CDR3 DNA is TGTGCCAGCTCACCATTACCCGGGACAACCTATGGCTACACCTTC.